A selection of T cell receptor beta chains follows, all from one sample in a study of T-cell reconstitution after alpha-beta-depleted transplantation in children. TCRdb reprocessed the PCR reads via MiXCR and lists one record per CDR3 protein. There are approximately 85,000 distinct CDR3 sequences in the sample; roughly a sixth occur only once, and around a fifth lies in the top ten. Sequenced material: PBMCs, mostly from graft donor cells, taken 180 days after TCRalphabeta/CD19-depleted stem cell transplant. All receptors derive from a male patient between 2 and 15 years old who had a stem cell transplant for acute lymphoblastic leukemia, so the T cells may come from the graft donor. The CDR3 runs from the conserved cysteine through the conserved F or W. A D gene is named only where the DNA matches it firmly. The listing skips clone size in some rows; elsewhere it reads once, few, many or a size class.

NA	NA	TRBV20-1	TRBJ1-2	TGCAGTGCTAGAGTTCGCAGGGGAGGGTATGGCTACACCTTC	CSARVRRGGYGYTF
TRBD2	NA	TRBV3-1	TRBJ2-1	TGTGCCAGCAGCCCCATAGCGGGGGGCGCCTACAATGAGCAGTTCTTC	CASSPIAGGAYNEQFF
NA	NA	TRBV21-1	TRBJ1-5	TGTGCCAGCATCAGGGTGGCTCAGCCCCAGCATTTT	CASIRVAQPQHF
TRBD2	NA	TRBV20-1	TRBJ2-1	TGCAGTGTCAGGAGTAACCCGGGACTAGTTTACAATGAGCAGTTCTTC	CSVRSNPGLVYNEQFF
NA	many	TRBV10-3	TRBJ2-5	TGTGCCATCAGCCCCGGGGCAGAGACCCAGTACTTC	CAISPGAETQYF
NA	NA	TRBV20-1	TRBJ2-3	TGCAGTGCTAGTGGGACCACAGATACGCAGTATTTT	CSASGTTDTQYF
NA	NA	TRBV4-3	TRBJ1-1	TGCGCCAGCAGCCAAGACAGGGTAGAAGCTTTCTTT	CASSQDRVEAFF
TRBD1	few	TRBV12-3/TRBV12-4	TRBJ2-1	TGTGCCAGCAGTCCGGGACAGGGTTTTGAGCAGTTCTTC	CASSPGQGFEQFF
NA	few	TRBV24-1	TRBJ1-2	TGTGCCACCAGTGACCGGGACGGCTACTATGGCTACACCTTC	CATSDRDGYYGYTF
NA	few	TRBV5-8	TRBJ2-3	TGTGCCAGCAAGGGCGGGCTGAGCACAGATACGCAGTATTTT	CASKGGLSTDTQYF
TRBD1	NA	TRBV20-1	TRBJ1-5	TGCAGTGCGAAGGGACAGGGGGACTATACTTATAGCAATCAGCCCCAGCATTTT	CSAKGQGDYTYSNQPQHF
TRBD2	NA	TRBV7-8	TRBJ2-2	TGTGCCAGCAGCACCAGGACTAGCGGGGAGCTGTTTTTT	CASSTRTSGELFF
TRBD1	NA	TRBV6-1	TRBJ1-5	TGTGCCAGCAGCCACGCGGGGACAGGGTTTCGAAATCAGCCCCAGCATTTT	CASSHAGTGFRNQPQHF
NA	few	TRBV4-3	TRBJ2-2	TGCGCCAGCAGCCAAGATCCGGCTACTAGCACGAACACCGGGGAGCTGTTTTTT	CASSQDPATSTNTGELFF
TRBD1	many	TRBV5-4	TRBJ2-1	TGTGCCAGCAGCCTTCCGGACAGGGAAACCTACAATGAGCAGTTCTTC	CASSLPDRETYNEQFF
NA	NA	TRBV11-2	TRBJ2-3	TGTGCCAGCAGCTTAGGGGGGGGCGCAGATACGCAGTATTTT	CASSLGGGADTQYF
NA	NA	TRBV5-6	TRBJ2-7	TGTGCCAGCAGCTTTCAGGGACAGCGGGGCGAGCAGTACTTC	CASSFQGQRGEQYF
NA	few	TRBV18	TRBJ1-4	TGTGCCAGCTCACCCACCCTAGGGGGTGCCACTAATGAAAAACTGTTTTTT	CASSPTLGGATNEKLFF
NA	few	TRBV5-1	TRBJ2-5	TGCGCCAGCAGCTTGGTCGGGGGGCGGGAGACCCAGTACTTC	CASSLVGGRETQYF
NA	NA	TRBV2	TRBJ2-7	TGTGCCAGCGCCGGGACGAGAGAGGCCTACGAGCAGTACTTC	CASAGTREAYEQYF
TRBD2	once	TRBV7-2	TRBJ2-7	TGTGCCAGCGGCTCCGCGGGGGCCTACGAGCAGTACTTC	CASGSAGAYEQYF
NA	NA	TRBV6-2/TRBV6-3	TRBJ1-5	TGTGCCAGCAGTTACGGTCCAGCTTATAGCAATCAGCCCCAGCATTTT	CASSYGPAYSNQPQHF
TRBD1	many	TRBV20-1	TRBJ2-7	TGCAGTGCTGTTGGACAGGGGGCCTACGAGCAGTACTTC	CSAVGQGAYEQYF
NA	NA	TRBV19	TRBJ2-3	TGTGCCAGCAATGAGCACACAGATACGCAGTATTTT	CASNEHTDTQYF
NA	few	TRBV20-1	TRBJ1-5	TGCAGTGCCAACCCCGACTCCCAGCCCCAGCATTTT	CSANPDSQPQHF
NA	NA	TRBV10-3	TRBJ2-7	TGTGCCATCAGTGGGGCTCACCTCTACGAGCAGTACTTC	CAISGAHLYEQYF
NA	few	TRBV6-5	TRBJ1-2	TGTGCCAGCAGTTTTCAGGCGAACTATGGCTACACCTTC	CASSFQANYGYTF
NA	NA	TRBV7-2	TRBJ2-5	TGTGCCAGCAGCCCCTCTGTAACATTGCAAGAGGGCCAGTACTTC	CASSPSVTLQEGQYF
TRBD1	many	TRBV7-6	TRBJ2-5	TGTGCCAGCAGCTTGGGGACAGGGGGGGAGACCCAGTACTTC	CASSLGTGGETQYF
NA	many	TRBV5-1	TRBJ2-5	TGCGCCAGCAGCTTTGGCAGGGGCCACCAAGAGACCCAGTACTTC	CASSFGRGHQETQYF
TRBD2	NA	TRBV7-8	TRBJ2-1	TGTGCCAGCAGCTTAAAGGTAACGGGGGGGCCCTACAATGAGCAGTTCTTC	CASSLKVTGGPYNEQFF
TRBD1	NA	TRBV5-1	TRBJ1-2	TGCGCCAGCAGCTTGTTTGTAAATGTTGGGACAGCGGACACCTTC	CASSLFVNVGTADTF
NA	many	TRBV12-3/TRBV12-4	TRBJ1-5	TGTGCCAGCAGTGAAAATCAGCCCCAGCATTTT	CASSENQPQHF
NA	NA	TRBV7-2	TRBJ2-1	TGTGCCAGCAGCCCCCGGACAGTGGGAGAGCAGTTCTTC	CASSPRTVGEQFF
TRBD1	few	TRBV10-3	TRBJ1-4	TGTGCCATCAGTGGAGACAGGGAAGAAAAACTGTTTTTT	CAISGDREEKLFF
TRBD1	NA	TRBV25-1	TRBJ1-2	TGTGCCAGCAGCCGGGACAGGGGAGAACATGGCTACACCTTC	CASSRDRGEHGYTF